A selection of T cell receptor beta chains follows, all from one sample in a study of metastatic and nonmetastatic thyroid tumors. From the PCR reads, TCRdb re-called clones with MiXCR. The sample carries some 38,000 clones, around 20% recorded once. The sequenced sample was blood. These receptors were collected from a female donor with papillary thyroid cancer or a benign thyroid nodule (not recorded which). Some clones in this sample may be carry-over from other donors' samples. Both conserved end residues are part of each CDR3. D genes are given only for firm matches. Expanded clones get a size class; other rows say once, few or many, or leave the size out.

j_call,d_call,clone_size,v_call,cdr3_aa,cdr3_nt
TRBJ2-6,.,few,TRBV6-5,CASSYSGANVLTF,TGTGCCAGCAGTTACTCTGGGGCCAACGTCCTGACTTTC
TRBJ2-7,.,few,TRBV5-4,CASSLGLGRSYEQYF,TGTGCCAGCAGCTTAGGGCTGGGCAGGTCCTACGAGCAGTACTTC
TRBJ2-7,.,.,TRBV6-1,CASSVREENYEQYF,TGTGCCAGCAGTGTTCGAGAAGAGAACTACGAGCAGTACTTC
TRBJ1-6,.,.,TRBV30,CAWSVSGSYNSPLHF,TGTGCCTGGAGTGTATCGGGGTCCTATAATTCACCCCTCCACTTT
TRBJ2-5,.,.,TRBV24-1,CATSDTRKYKETQYF,TGTGCCACCAGTGATACACGGAAATACAAAGAGACCCAGTACTTC
TRBJ2-7,TRBD2,many,TRBV20-1,CSAGLAGSLSYEQYF,TGCAGTGCCGGACTAGCGGGATCTCTCTCCTACGAGCAGTACTTC
TRBJ2-7,.,medium-sized,TRBV20-1,CSASGDRSSYEQYF,TGCAGTGCTAGTGGGGACCGAAGCTCGTACGAGCAGTACTTC
TRBJ2-2,.,few,TRBV6-2/TRBV6-3,CASSYTDDTGELFF,TGTGCCAGCAGTTACACGGACGACACCGGGGAGCTGTTTTTT
TRBJ2-7,TRBD1,.,TRBV20-1,CSTIPTGFRYEQYF,TGCAGTACTATCCCGACAGGGTTCCGGTACGAGCAGTACTTC
TRBJ2-1,.,many,TRBV4-3,CASSQGVGLEQFF,TGCGCCAGCAGCCAAGGCGTTGGTTTAGAGCAGTTCTTC
TRBJ2-7,.,medium-sized,TRBV6-1,CASSVQTGGEQYF,TGTGCCAGCAGTGTACAGACAGGAGGCGAGCAGTACTTC
TRBJ1-5,.,.,TRBV28,CASIPYPRYQPQHF,TGTGCCAGCATCCCGTACCCGAGGTATCAGCCCCAGCATTTT
TRBJ2-7,.,many,TRBV4-1,CASSQDVAGSYEQYF,TGCGCCAGCAGCCAAGATGTTGCGGGGTCATACGAGCAGTACTTC
TRBJ1-2,TRBD1,.,TRBV7-2,CASSQGARCYTF,TGTGCCAGCAGCCAGGGGGCGCGTTGCTACACCTTC
TRBJ1-3,.,few,TRBV5-1,CASSADFRNTIYF,TGCGCCAGCAGCGCCGACTTCCGAAACACCATATATTTT
TRBJ2-7,.,.,TRBV11-3,CASSTPTRAYEQYF,TGTGCCAGCAGCACCCCCACTAGGGCCTACGAGCAGTACTTC
TRBJ2-3,.,few,TRBV12-3/TRBV12-4,CASRQGPRTDTQYF,TGTGCCAGCAGGCAGGGACCCAGGACAGATACGCAGTATTTT
TRBJ1-2,.,.,TRBV27,CASSLRTGHPEDYGYTF,TGTGCAAGCTCTCTCCGCACGGGACACCCGGAGGACTATGGCTACACCTTC
TRBJ2-3,.,many,TRBV7-2,CASGRSRVSTDTQYF,TGTGCCAGCGGACGTAGCCGAGTTTCCACAGATACGCAGTATTTT
TRBJ1-6,.,.,TRBV6-1,CASSAPRHNYNSPFHF,TGTGCCAGCAGTGCTCCGCGACACAACTATAATTCACCCTTCCACTTT
TRBJ1-5,.,many,TRBV6-1,CASAIGQLEGPQHF,TGTGCCAGCGCGATCGGACAGCTCGAAGGGCCCCAGCATTTT
TRBJ2-5,.,many,TRBV29-1,CSVRTPLASETQYF,TGCAGCGTTCGAACCCCCCTAGCTTCAGAGACCCAGTACTTC
TRBJ2-1,TRBD2,many,TRBV5-6,CASSLAAGGFDEQFF,TGTGCCAGCAGCTTAGCAGCGGGAGGGTTTGATGAGCAGTTCTTC
TRBJ1-2,.,many,TRBV29-1,CSAVEWSYGYTF,TGCAGCGCTGTGGAGTGGTCCTATGGCTACACCTTC
TRBJ2-5,.,many,TRBV7-9,CASSLGGFETQYF,TGTGCCAGCAGCTTAGGGGGATTTGAGACCCAGTACTTC
TRBJ2-3,.,many,TRBV20-1,CSVVKGSTDTQYF,TGCAGTGTCGTTAAGGGCAGCACAGATACGCAGTATTTT
TRBJ2-7,TRBD1,many,TRBV5-6,CASSLTRTGAWEQYF,TGTGCCAGCAGCTTGACGAGGACAGGGGCTTGGGAGCAGTACTTC
TRBJ2-2,.,few,TRBV6-4,CANSDQRGGHTGELFF,TGTGCCAACAGTGACCAGAGAGGGGGTCACACCGGGGAGCTGTTTTTT
TRBJ2-2,TRBD2,few,TRBV2,CASSADGGLAGELRSTGELFF,TGTGCCAGCAGTGCTGACGGGGGACTAGCGGGAGAGCTGAGGAGCACCGGGGAGCTGTTTTTT
TRBJ2-7,.,few,TRBV20-1,CSARVTRVQDYEQYF,TGCAGTGCTAGAGTCACGAGGGTCCAAGACTACGAGCAGTACTTC
TRBJ2-1,.,many,TRBV5-1,CASSVGPDHEQFF,TGCGCCAGCAGCGTTGGACCTGATCATGAGCAGTTCTTC
TRBJ2-3,.,many,TRBV28,CASSPRVGPLRDTQYF,TGTGCCAGCAGTCCCCGCGTAGGGCCACTTAGAGATACGCAGTATTTT
TRBJ1-2,.,.,TRBV20-1,CSARDPTGPDYGYTF,TGCAGTGCTAGAGACCCGACAGGACCTGACTATGGCTACACCTTC
TRBJ2-1,.,.,TRBV5-1,CASSLGACAGSDNEQFF,TGCGCCAGTAGCTTGGGCGCCTGCGCAGGGAGCGACAATGAGCAGTTCTTC
TRBJ2-7,.,.,TRBV4-1,CASSQGGTPYEQYF,TGCGCCAGCAGCCAAGGAGGTACCCCCTACGAGCAGTACTTC
TRBJ2-1,TRBD2,.,TRBV20-1,CSAVTSGMIYEQFF,TGCAGTGCCGTGACTAGCGGGATGATCTATGAGCAGTTCTTC
TRBJ2-3,.,.,TRBV19,CASSRAVESTDTQYF,TGTGCCAGTAGCCGAGCGGTAGAATCCACAGATACGCAGTATTTT
TRBJ2-3,.,many,TRBV11-1,CASSPGFRTDTQYF,TGTGCCAGCAGCCCTGGGTTTAGGACAGATACGCAGTATTTT
TRBJ2-7,.,many,TRBV20-1,CSARPSLGEQYF,TGCAGTGCTAGGCCCTCCTTGGGCGAGCAGTACTTC
TRBJ1-1,.,many,TRBV6-1,CASSQRVVGEAFF,TGTGCCAGCAGTCAGAGGGTCGTAGGTGAAGCTTTCTTT
TRBJ2-5,.,many,TRBV29-1,CSVTRGSGQETQYF,TGCAGCGTGACGAGGGGTAGCGGTCAAGAGACCCAGTACTTC
TRBJ2-6,TRBD1,many,TRBV28,CASSKGDRGGANVLTF,TGTGCCAGCAGTAAAGGGGACAGGGGCGGGGCCAACGTCCTGACTTTC
TRBJ2-1,TRBD1,.,TRBV9,CASSAATSRDRGTYNEQFF,TGTGCCAGCAGCGCCGCCACGTCCCGGGACAGAGGAACCTACAATGAGCAGTTCTTC
TRBJ2-3,.,many,TRBV12-3/TRBV12-4,CASNKKEASTDTQYF,TGTGCCAGCAACAAGAAGGAGGCTAGCACAGATACGCAGTATTTT
TRBJ2-5,TRBD1,many,TRBV25-1,CASSEGTGGAETQYF,TGTGCCAGCAGTGAAGGGACAGGGGGCGCAGAGACCCAGTACTTC
TRBJ2-5,.,.,TRBV15,CATSRGSERQEAQYF,TGTGCCACCAGCAGAGGCTCTGAGCGTCAAGAGGCCCAGTACTTC
TRBJ1-2,.,many,TRBV25-1,CASAPGGGAYGYTF,TGTGCCAGCGCCCCCGGCGGGGGCGCTTATGGCTACACCTTC
TRBJ2-2,TRBD1,many,TRBV30,CAWSWTGPTGELFF,TGTGCCTGGAGTTGGACAGGGCCCACCGGGGAGCTGTTTTTT
TRBJ1-4,TRBD1,.,TRBV28,CTSSLTGGANEKLFF,TGTACCAGCAGTTTGACAGGGGGTGCTAATGAAAAACTGTTTTTT